The 27 T cell receptor beta chains listed next were all sequenced from one sample in a study of graft-versus-host responses after intestinal transplantation. The data were produced by immunoSEQ multiplex PCR, yet TCRdb's version contains in-frame clones alone and is incomplete. The sample has around 100,000 clones, about 92% seen once; the top ten hold about 0.2%. These receptors lack a known antigen. The source was unstimulated CD4+ T cells sorted from spleen or lymph node cells, collected before transplant. These receptors were collected from a human donor who was the organ donor for an intestinal transplant.

The chain combines TRBV6-5 with TRBJ1-2; 7 nucleotides line up with TRBD1. The CDR3 spans 13 residues. Germline CDR1 is MNHEY and CDR2 is SVGAGI. V was clipped by 5 bases and J by 3 bases; unmatched bases: 3. CDR3 loop: CASSETGDYGYTF. The CDR3 coding sequence is TGTGCCAGCAGTGAAACAGGGGACTATGGCTACACCTTC.

DNA for the CDR3: TGTGCCTCCCGCGGGGGGACTGAAGCTTTCTTT. Translated: CASRGGTEAFF. The V and J genes are TRBV5-4 and TRBJ1-1; tentatively, D is TRBD1 (5 bases). The V and J ends lost 10 bases and 5 bases respectively, with 12 bases between them. Germline assignment: CDR1 SGHNT and CDR2 YYREEE (reference sequence). The CDR3 extends over 11 amino acids. Supplemented by reference TRBV5-4 and TRBJ1-1, the full variable domain reads ETGVTQSPTHLIKTRGQQVTLRCSSQSGHNTVSWYQQALGQGPQFIFQYYREEENGRGNFPPRFSGLQFPNYSSELNVNALELDDSALYLCASRGGTEAFFGQGTRLTVV.

V is TRBV5-1 and J is TRBJ2-1; 11 nucleotides line up with TRBD2. The length of the CDR3 is 15 residues. From germline, CDR1 is SGHRS and CDR2 YFSETQ. V trimming: 6 bases; J trimming: 7 bases; junction bases outside the gene matches: 9. CDR3 protein: CASTATSGTVNEQFF. The CDR3, as DNA: TGCGCCAGCACCGCGACTAGCGGGACCGTGAATGAGCAGTTCTTC.

The V gene is TRBV18, the J gene TRBJ2-3; no reliable D call. CDR3 size: 14 residues. Germline CDR1 is KGHSH and CDR2 is LQKENI. The ends were cut back, 1 base at V and 0 bases at J, with 5 bases in the middle. This CDR3 is CASSPRHSTDTQYF. The CDR3 coding sequence is TGTGCCAGCTCACCACGACATAGCACAGATACGCAGTATTTT. Full variable domain (rest looked up from reference TRBV18 and TRBJ2-3): NAGVMQNPRHLVRRRGQEARLRCSPMKGHSHVYWYRQLPEEGLKFMVYLQKENIIDESGMPKERFSAEFPKEGPSILRIQQVVRGDSAAYFCASSPRHSTDTQYFGPGTRLTVL.

The gene calls are TRBV6-5 and TRBJ1-1; a weak D match, TRBD1 (5 bases). V was pared by 0 bases and J by 1 base, with 9 bases between. From germline, CDR1 is MNHEY and CDR2 SVGAGI. This CDR3 is built from 15 residues. CDR3 DNA sequence: TGTGCCAGCAGTTACTCTATTCAGGGGAACACTGAAGCTTTCTTT. It is translated as CASSYSIQGNTEAFF.

CDR3 amino acids: CASSILAGAGYEQFF. Here the CDR3 DNA reads TGTGCCAGTAGTATACTAGCGGGAGCAGGGTATGAGCAGTTCTTC. The chain is built from TRBV19 and TRBJ2-1, with TRBD2 matching over 10 bases. The CDR3 is made up of 15 amino acids. Unmatched junction bases numbered 6, after V lost 2 bases and J lost 8 bases. CDR1 and CDR2 (germline): LNHDA, SQIVND (reference sequence).

The sample holds a few counts of this clone. Other DNA sequences within the sample encode an identical CDR3. The rearrangement joins TRBV11-2 to TRBJ2-1, with D tentatively TRBD2 (5 bases). The CDR3 is made up of 13 amino acids. Deletions cut 1 base from V and 4 bases from J, with 5 bases between. Germline assignment: CDR1 SGHAT and CDR2 FQNNGV. CDR3 nucleotide sequence: TGTGCCAGCAGCTTAGGGACTTACAATGAGCAGTTCTTC. Translated: CASSLGTYNEQFF.

The chain links TRBV5-1 to TRBJ1-3, with a weak D call TRBD1 (5 bases). V was trimmed by 4 bases and J by 3 bases, leaving 14 bases between them. In germline, CDR1 is SGHRS, CDR2 YFSETQ. CDR3 length: 15 residues. The CDR3 DNA reads as TGCGCCAGCAGCACCGGGACGACCCGTGGAAACACCATATATTTT. Translated: CASSTGTTRGNTIYF.

This sequence joins TRBV6-5 and TRBJ2-7, with D possibly being TRBD1 (6 bases). V was pared by 0 bases and J by 6 bases, with 12 bases between. CDR1 is MNHEY, CDR2 SVGAGI, per germline. The CDR3 covers 14 residues. Here the CDR3 reads CASSYSRGSGEQYF. CDR3 nucleotide sequence: TGTGCCAGCAGTTACTCGAGGGGGAGTGGCGAGCAGTACTTC.

This clone was seen a single time. The chain is built from TRBV21-1 and TRBJ2-7; TRBD1, the D gene given by the table, was not confirmed from the DNA. TRBV21-1 corresponds to a pseudogene. The CDR3 sequence is 14 residues long. The CDR3 DNA reads as TGTGCCAGCAGCAATAAGGGGATTGCGGACGAGCAGTACTTC. The encoded protein is CASSNKGIADEQYF.

In DNA, the CDR3 is TGTGCCAGCAGCGTAGCTCTGGTTCCAGATACGCAGTATTTT. It codes for CASSVALVPDTQYF. The genes are TRBV9 and TRBJ2-3; D ambiguous. The ends were cut back, 0 bases at V and 4 bases at J, with 9 bases in the middle. Germline V gene data show CDR1 as SGDLS and CDR2 as YYNGEE. The CDR3 runs to 14 residues.

This clone was seen once. The CDR3 loop is CASSVAGDGTEAFF. CDR3 DNA: TGTGCCAGCAGCGTAGCAGGGGACGGCACTGAAGCTTTCTTT. The chain uses TRBV9 and TRBJ1-1; D may be TRBD1 (6 bases). Trimming stripped 0 bases from V and 4 bases from J, with 10 bases between. The CDR3 loop spans 14 amino acids. The germline CDR1 and CDR2 sequences are SGDLS and YYNGEE.

V usage is TRBV25-1 and J usage is TRBJ2-5; 8 bases are shared with TRBD1. Per the germline V gene, CDR1 is MGHDK and CDR2 is SYGVNS. The length of the CDR3 is 14 residues. J gave up 5 bases and V 4 bases, and 6 bases lay outside the gene matches. The CDR3 spells CASSAYRGWETQYF. CDR3 nucleotides: TGTGCCAGCAGTGCGTACAGGGGGTGGGAGACCCAGTACTTC.

This chain links TRBV20-1 with TRBJ2-1; D remains ambiguous. Trimming stripped 1 base from V and 6 bases from J, with 4 bases between. The germline gives CDR1 DFQATT, CDR2 SNEGSKA (reference sequence). There are 11 residues in the CDR3. The CDR3 region has the DNA TGCAGTGCTAGAGGTAGCAATGAGCAGTTCTTC. It encodes CSARGSNEQFF.

The chain recombines TRBV19 with TRBJ2-1; 7 bases map to TRBD1. This CDR3 has 14 residues. V lost 5 bases, J lost 5 bases, and 6 bases stayed unmatched. CDR1 is LNHDA, CDR2 SQIVND, per germline (reference sequence). CDR3 in DNA: TGTGCCAGTAGTCTAACAGGGGTGCACAATGAGCAGTTCTTC. It codes for CASSLTGVHNEQFF. The full variable domain, in which reference TRBV19 and TRBJ2-1 provide the parts outside the CDR3, is DGGITQSPKYLFRKEGQNVTLSCEQNLNHDAMYWYRQDPGQGLRLIYYSQIVNDFQKGDIAEGYSVSREKKESFPLTVTSAQKNPTAFYLCASSLTGVHNEQFFGPGTRLTVL.

The chain has TRBV7-2 and TRBJ2-1; 12 bases are a match to TRBD2. The V and J ends lost 7 bases and 8 bases, in that order; junction bases with no gene match: 12. Germline loops: CDR1 SGHTA, CDR2 FQGNSA. The CDR3 has 16 residues. The CDR3 bases are TGTGCCAGCACCCAGATCCGGACTAGCGGGAAACATGAGCAGTTCTTC. It encodes CASTQIRTSGKHEQFF.

The chain joins TRBV11-2 to TRBJ1-2, with D possibly being TRBD1 (5 bases). V dropped 5 bases and J dropped 4 bases, with 11 bases sitting between them. Germline V gene sequence: CDR1 SGHAT, CDR2 FQNNGV. CDR3 length: 13 amino acids. CDR3 amino acids: CASSPRDGYGYTF. DNA for the CDR3: TGTGCCAGCAGCCCTCGGGACGGCTATGGCTACACCTTC.

V gene TRBV18 combines with J gene TRBJ2-4; 10 nucleotides match TRBD2. The CDR3 contains 13 residues. With 1 base clipped from V and 16 bases from J, the junction kept 7 bases outside the gene matches. Per germline, CDR1 KGHSH and CDR2 LQKENI. The CDR3 coding sequence is TGTGCCAGCTCACCACTCCTAGCGGGAGATTATTACTTC. Translation gives CASSPLLAGDYYF.

This chain links TRBV5-1 with TRBJ2-3; TRBD2 matches at 10 bases. CDR3 length equals 15 residues. The V gene's germline CDR1 is SGHRS and CDR2 YFSETQ. Trimming cost V 5 bases and J 3 bases; bases outside gene matches: 6. The CDR3 region has the DNA TGCGCCAGCAGGGTAGCGGGAGGAGATACAGATACGCAGTATTTT. It is translated as CASRVAGGDTDTQYF.

Regarding this clone: The junction shows a germline mismatch at one end, possibly a read error. This chain uses TRBV18 with TRBJ2-7, with TRBD1 identical over 8 bases. CDR3 size: 14 residues. The V gene's germline CDR1 is KGHSH and CDR2 LQKENI. The CDR3 region has the DNA TGTGCCGGCTCACCGGTGTCAGGGGGCATGCGGCAGTACTTC. Residues: CAGSPVSGGMRQYF.

This rearrangement joins TRBV7-2 to TRBJ1-4, with 8 nucleotides matching TRBD1. The CDR3 length is 15 residues. Germline lookup yields CDR1 SGHTA and CDR2 FQGNSA. Unmatched junction bases numbered 7, after V lost 0 bases and J lost 10 bases. CDR3 in DNA: TGTGCCAGCAGCTTAGCGCCCGGACAGGGAGGAAAACTGTTTTTT. Its protein is CASSLAPGQGGKLFF.

The rearrangement uses TRBV30 and TRBJ2-4; D not certain. CDR1 is GTSNPN, CDR2 SVGIG, per germline (reference sequence). The V gene lost 4 bases and the J gene lost 0 bases, with 7 bases spanning the gap. The CDR3 consists of 13 residues. CDR3 loop: CAWTTEAKNIQYF. The CDR3 DNA follows: TGTGCCTGGACCACTGAAGCCAAAAACATTCAGTACTTC.

The V and J genes are TRBV9 and TRBJ2-7; 13 bases are shared with TRBD2. The CDR3 has 15 amino acids. Germline V gives CDR1 SGDLS, CDR2 YYNGEE. J was trimmed by 2 bases and V by 4 bases; bases with no gene match: 3. CDR3 coding DNA: TGTGCCAGCAGCCCGGGACTAGCGGGACCCTACGAGCAGTACTTC. This encodes CASSPGLAGPYEQYF.

This sequence joins TRBV7-9 and TRBJ1-3; no definite D call. CDR1 and CDR2 from the germline V gene are SEHNR and FQNEAQ (reference sequence). V dropped 5 bases and J dropped 6 bases, with 11 bases sitting between them. The CDR3 extends over 13 amino acids. The CDR3 protein is CASSATTPNTIYF. CDR3 sequence (DNA): TGTGCCAGCAGCGCGACGACGCCAAACACCATATATTTT.

The chain employs TRBV28 and TRBJ2-2; D is perhaps TRBD2 (5 bases). V lost 5 bases and J 9 bases, leaving 10 bases between the germline ends. The CDR3 spans 12 residues. CDR1 is MDHEN, CDR2 SYDVKM, per germline. The CDR3, as DNA: TGTGCCAGCAGTGAGGGTATCAGGGAGCTGTTTTTT. This sequence encodes CASSEGIRELFF.

V usage is TRBV2 and J usage is TRBJ1-2, with 7 positions matching TRBD1. Germline lookup yields CDR1 SNHLY and CDR2 FYNNEI. CDR3 length: 14 amino acids. V lost 7 bases, J lost 7 bases, and 12 bases stayed unmatched. The CDR3 sequence: CASKGGYIVGGYTF. CDR3 DNA: TGTGCCAGCAAAGGGGGCTACATAGTTGGTGGCTACACCTTC.

The chain combines TRBV4-1 with TRBJ2-7; TRBD1 matches at 7 bases. CDR1 and CDR2 (germline): MGHRA, YSYEKL. J lost 0 bases, V lost 4 bases, and 6 bases had no gene match. The CDR3 has 15 amino acids. The chain's CDR3 is CASSPRDSSSYEQYF. Written as DNA, the CDR3 is TGCGCCAGCAGCCCCAGGGACAGTAGCTCCTACGAGCAGTACTTC.